The 7 T cell receptor beta chains presented below share a single source sample, sequenced in a study of human T cells and chemical hapten exposure. Time point: patch test 1, 2 weeks after DPC sensitization. Indicated treatment: therapeutic diphenylcyclopropenone sensitization with weekly scalp DPC. TCRdb used MiXCR to reprocess the RACE reads, holding one entry per CDR3 protein. The table shows about 380,000 distinct CDR3 sequences, with approximately 5.1% occurring only once. The material sequenced was whole blood, taken in connection with sensitization to the hapten diphenylcyclopropenone (DPC). The source is a woman in her 50s with alopecia areata. Some clones in this sample may be carry-over from other donors' samples.

This clonotype has ten or more counts. CDR3 nucleotides: TGTGCCAGCAGCTTAACGAAGCTAGCGGGGCACCACGACAATGAGCAGTTCTTC. It yields the protein CASSLTKLAGHHDNEQFF. The gene calls are TRBV7-3 and TRBJ2-1; TRBD2 aligns across 9 bases. CDR3 length equals 18 residues. Germline CDR1 and CDR2: SGHTA and FQGTGA. Trimming at V came to 0 bases and at J to 5 bases, leaving 11 bases not matched to a gene.

The CDR3 DNA is TGCAGCGTTGAAGATCCCCCGGGAGTAGATACGCAGTATTTT. Translating gives CSVEDPPGVDTQYF. The chain links TRBV29-1 to TRBJ2-3, with D perhaps matching TRBD2 (6 bases). Germline assignment: CDR1 SQVTM and CDR2 ANQGSEA. V lost 0 bases, J lost 5 bases, and 12 bases lay in between. The CDR3 is made up of 14 amino acids.

This clonotype was counted ten times or more. The chain links TRBV4-3 to TRBJ2-3; D call uncertain. Looked up from germline, CDR1 is LGHNA and CDR2 is YSLEER. The V end lost 1 base, the J end lost 2 bases, and 10 bases lay between the germline ends. This CDR3 spans 15 amino acids. CDR3 DNA sequence: TGCGCCAGCAGCCAAGTCGACGGGTCCACAGATACGCAGTATTTT. It yields the protein CASSQVDGSTDTQYF.

The chain combines TRBV10-3 with TRBJ2-2; 8 bases match TRBD2. Germline assignment: CDR1 ENHRY and CDR2 SYGVKD. Trimming at V came to 10 bases and at J to 6 bases, leaving 13 bases not matched to a gene. The CDR3 length is 15 residues. In DNA, the CDR3 is TGTGCCAGCCGGGATGAGCGGGAGACCCCCGGGGAGCTGTTTTTT. Its protein product is CASRDERETPGELFF.

This clonotype showed up many times. The gene calls are TRBV6-1 and TRBJ1-2, with TRBD1 as a possible D gene (6 bases). With 0 bases removed from V and 6 bases from J, the gap between germline ends came to 11 bases. Germline loops: CDR1 MNHNS, CDR2 SASEGT. CDR3 length: 14 residues. CDR3 in DNA: TGTGCCAGCAGTGAAGCGGGGGGCAGGGATGGCTACACCTTC. Its translation is CASSEAGGRDGYTF.

This chain links TRBV6-5 with TRBJ2-7; D is tentatively TRBD1 or TRBD2 (6 bases each). V lost 4 bases to trimming and J lost 2 bases, with 21 bases between them. In germline, CDR1 is MNHEY, CDR2 SVGAGI. This CDR3 is built from 17 residues. CDR3 residues: CASSSTSLEGVAYEQYF. CDR3 coding DNA: TGTGCCAGCAGTTCTACCTCCCTGGAGGGGGTTGCCTACGAGCAGTACTTC.

This clonotype was seen a handful of times. The V and J genes are TRBV2 and TRBJ1-1; 8 bases agree with TRBD1. Germline assignment: CDR1 SNHLY and CDR2 FYNNEI. The junction had 6 bases not matched to a gene; V was cut back by 3 bases and J by 0 bases. The CDR3 totals 16 residues. Here the CDR3 reads CASSEEGTGLNTEAFF. Written as DNA, the CDR3 is TGTGCCAGCAGTGAGGAGGGGACAGGATTGAACACTGAAGCTTTCTTT.